The T cell receptor (beta chain) under discussion was sequenced for a study of brain T cells in children with intractable seizures. Of note for this clone: Its antigen is undetermined.

Study-wide results and limits: Absence of clones before surgery may stem from lower sequencing depth. Only CDR3 sequence similarity suggested viral specificity, without known HCMV serostatus.

Germline values: CDR1 SGHKS, CDR2 YYEKEE (reference sequence). V was cut by 2 bases and J by 3 bases, with 11 bases left in between. This CDR3 comprises 14 residues. Data came from immunoSEQ multiplex PCR; TCRdb stores just in-frame clones and leaves some out. This table has 110,000 or so clones, roughly 94% appearing once. Sequencing was limited to surgery cases with top T cell transcript signatures in brain tissue. Before surgery, patients took at least one anti-epileptic drug. The sample here was peripheral blood, taken at surgery. This TCR was sampled from a boy under two years old with hemimegalencephaly and intractable seizures. The chain joins TRBV5-5 to TRBJ1-2; D ambiguous. This CDR3 reads CASSLLDTYYGYTF. CDR3 nucleotides: TGTGCCAGCAGCTTACTTGACACCTACTATGGCTACACCTTC.